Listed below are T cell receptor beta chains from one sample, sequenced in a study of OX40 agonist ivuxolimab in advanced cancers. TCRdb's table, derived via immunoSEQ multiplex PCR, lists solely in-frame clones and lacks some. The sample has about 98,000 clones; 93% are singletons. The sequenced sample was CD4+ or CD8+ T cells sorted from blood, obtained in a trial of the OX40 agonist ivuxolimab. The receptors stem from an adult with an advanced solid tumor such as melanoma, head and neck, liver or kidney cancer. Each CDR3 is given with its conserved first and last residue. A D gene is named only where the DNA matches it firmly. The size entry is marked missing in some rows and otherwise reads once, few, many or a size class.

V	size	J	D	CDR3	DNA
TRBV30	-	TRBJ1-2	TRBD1	CACPKEGGQGPGYTF	TGTGCCTGCCCAAAGGAGGGGGGACAGGGTCCCGGCTACACCTTC
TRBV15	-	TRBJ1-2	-	CATSRGLYGYTF	TGTGCCACCAGCAGAGGGTTATATGGCTACACCTTC
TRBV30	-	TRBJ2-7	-	CAWSVSLWQGYEQYF	TGTGCCTGGAGTGTCAGTTTATGGCAGGGCTACGAGCAGTACTTC
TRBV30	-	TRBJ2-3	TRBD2	CAWSGKPGLPSTDTQYF	TGTGCCTGGAGCGGAAAACCGGGACTACCAAGCACAGATACGCAGTATTTT
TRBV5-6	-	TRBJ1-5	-	CASSLRDQPQHF	TGTGCCAGCAGCTTGCGGGATCAGCCCCAGCATTTT
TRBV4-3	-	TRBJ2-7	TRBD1	CASSHSLGWTGGYEQYF	TGCGCCAGCAGCCACTCACTAGGGTGGACAGGGGGATACGAGCAGTACTTC
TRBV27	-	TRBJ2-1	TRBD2	CASRVPGGRENEQFF	TGTGCCAGCAGGGTACCGGGCGGGAGGGAAAATGAGCAGTTCTTC
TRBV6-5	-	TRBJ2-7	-	CASGNREDEQYF	TGTGCCAGCGGAAACAGGGAGGACGAGCAGTACTTC
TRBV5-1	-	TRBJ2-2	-	CASSLALNTGELFF	TGCGCCAGCAGCTTAGCCCTGAACACCGGGGAGCTGTTTTTT
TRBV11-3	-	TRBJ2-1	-	CASRPNYNEQFF	TGTGCCAGCAGACCAAACTACAATGAGCAGTTCTTC
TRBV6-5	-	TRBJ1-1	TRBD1	CASSNRGWGTEAFF	TGTGCCAGCAGTAACAGGGGCTGGGGCACTGAAGCTTTCTTT
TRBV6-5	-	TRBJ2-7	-	CASGGTLSYEQYF	TGTGCCAGCGGCGGGACACTCTCCTACGAGCAGTACTTC
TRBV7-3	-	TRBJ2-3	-	CASSLGIGGQSDTQYF	TGTGCCAGCAGCTTAGGTATTGGGGGGCAGTCAGATACGCAGTATTTT
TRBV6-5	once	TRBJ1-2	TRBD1	CASKRDSVYGYTF	TGTGCCAGCAAACGGGACAGCGTCTATGGCTACACCTTC
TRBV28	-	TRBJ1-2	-	CASSPGAGTLYNYGYTF	TGTGCCAGCAGCCCGGGGGCGGGGACATTATACAACTATGGCTACACCTTC
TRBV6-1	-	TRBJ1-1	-	CASSSEIGTEAFF	TGTGCCAGCAGCTCGGAGATTGGCACTGAAGCTTTCTTT
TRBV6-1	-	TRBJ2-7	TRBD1	CATLRDSDYEQYF	TGTGCCACCCTCCGGGACAGCGATTACGAGCAGTACTTC
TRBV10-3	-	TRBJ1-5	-	CAISPGVNQPQHF	TGTGCCATCAGCCCAGGGGTTAACCAGCCCCAGCATTTT
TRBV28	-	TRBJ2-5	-	CASSFSREETQYF	TGTGCCAGCAGTTTCAGCAGAGAAGAGACCCAGTACTTC
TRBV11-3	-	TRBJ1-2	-	CASSYPDTRGTYGYTF	TGTGCCAGCAGCTACCCCGACACTCGAGGAACCTATGGCTACACCTTC
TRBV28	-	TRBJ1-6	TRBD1	CASSLLPGGSPLHF	TGTGCCAGCAGTTTACTTCCAGGGGGTTCACCCCTCCACTTT
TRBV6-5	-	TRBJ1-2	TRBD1	CASSYSDRVDGYTF	TGTGCCAGCAGTTACTCTGACAGGGTGGATGGCTACACCTTC
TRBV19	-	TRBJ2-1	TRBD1	CASSNRDRGREQFF	TGTGCCAGTAGTAACCGGGACAGGGGGCGTGAGCAGTTCTTC
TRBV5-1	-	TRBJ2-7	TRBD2	CASSQQAGGIQYEQYF	TGCGCCAGCAGCCAACAAGCGGGGGGGATTCAATACGAGCAGTACTTC
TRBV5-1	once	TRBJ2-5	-	CASSVEETQYF	TGCGCCAGCAGCGTCGAAGAGACCCAGTACTTC
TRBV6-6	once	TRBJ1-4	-	CASTPTLATNEKLFF	TGTGCCAGCACCCCGACCCTTGCAACTAATGAAAAACTGTTTTTT
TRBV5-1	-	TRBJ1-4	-	CASSLQFGGEKLFF	TGCGCCAGCAGCTTACAGTTTGGGGGTGAAAAACTGTTTTTT
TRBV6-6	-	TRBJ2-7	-	CASSYGQGFWGEQYF	TGTGCCAGCAGTTACGGTCAGGGATTCTGGGGGGAGCAGTACTTC
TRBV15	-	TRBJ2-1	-	CATRFGTYNEQFF	TGTGCCACCAGGTTCGGAACCTACAATGAGCAGTTCTTC
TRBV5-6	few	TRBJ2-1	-	CASGLLDTGAYNEQFF	TGTGCCAGCGGCCTCCTTGATACGGGGGCCTACAATGAGCAGTTCTTC
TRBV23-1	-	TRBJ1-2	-	CASSQKPLPGYIGYTF	TGCGCCAGCAGTCAAAAGCCCCTTCCGGGGTATATTGGCTACACCTTC
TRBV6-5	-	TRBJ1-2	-	CASSVTDNYGYTF	TGTGCCAGCAGTGTTACAGACAACTATGGCTACACCTTC
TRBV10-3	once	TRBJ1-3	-	CAISDSGGGNTIYF	TGTGCCATCAGTGACTCGGGGGGAGGAAACACCATATATTTT
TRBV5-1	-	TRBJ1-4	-	CASSLGAANEKLFF	TGCGCCAGCAGCTTGGGTGCCGCTAATGAAAAACTGTTTTTT
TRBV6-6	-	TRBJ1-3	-	CASILDLTGNTIYF	TGTGCCAGCATTCTGGACCTAACTGGAAACACCATATATTTT
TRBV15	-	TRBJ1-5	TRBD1	CATSVPGQGINQPQHF	TGTGCCACCAGCGTTCCGGGACAGGGGATCAATCAGCCCCAGCATTTT
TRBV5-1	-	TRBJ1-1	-	CASSLVGVNTEAFF	TGCGCCAGCAGCTTGGTAGGTGTGAACACTGAAGCTTTCTTT
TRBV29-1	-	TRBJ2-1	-	CSAKTYGGLYNEQFF	TGCAGCGCCAAAACGTACGGGGGGCTCTACAATGAGCAGTTCTTC
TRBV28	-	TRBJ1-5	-	CASTPGTHSNQPQHF	TGTGCCAGCACCCCGGGGACCCATAGCAATCAGCCCCAGCATTTT
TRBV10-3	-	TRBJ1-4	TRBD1	CAISESTGGTEKLFF	TGTGCCATCAGTGAGTCGACAGGGGGGACTGAAAAACTGTTTTTT
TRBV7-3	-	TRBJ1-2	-	CASSPSDRPPNYGYTF	TGTGCCAGCAGTCCGTCAGACAGACCCCCTAACTATGGCTACACCTTC
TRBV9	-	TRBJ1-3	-	CASSAVYSGNTIYF	TGTGCCAGCAGCGCCGTCTACTCTGGAAACACCATATATTTT